The sequence of this T cell receptor (beta chain) was determined in a study of CD8 T cells in Susac syndrome. On this clonotype itself: Its matching antigen is unknown.

Random hexamers were used to reverse transcribe 0.5 to 1 ug of RNA. The TCR beta CDR3 was amplified by immunoSEQ multiplex PCR across 54 Vbeta, 13 Jbeta. TCRdb re-analysed the immunoSEQ multiplex PCR reads in MiXCR, keeping a single row per CDR3 protein. The profile covers approximately 150,000 distinct CDR3 sequences, with around 92% appearing a single time and about 0.073% taken by the ten largest. Study-wide results and caveats: It was acknowledged by the study that relatively few individuals were included in its TCR sequencing and HLA analysis.

The J segment lost 5 bases and the V segment lost 6 bases, leaving 8 bases of the junction unmatched. CDR1 is MNHEY, CDR2 SVGAGI, per germline. CDR3 length: 14 residues. TCR beta was sequenced from blood CD8+ and CD4+ T cells. TEMRA cells were enriched by FACS, and CD4+ and CD8+ T cells were negatively isolated. The J gene is TRBJ1-1, the V gene TRBV6-5; the match to TRBD1 covers 8 bases. Specimen: CD4+ T cells from PBMCs. The clonotype comes from a human donor in good health. The CDR3 region is CASSVNRGRTEAFF. For the CDR3, the DNA is TGTGCCAGCAGCGTAAACAGGGGGAGGACTGAAGCTTTCTTT.